Below, 15 T cell receptor beta chains from the same sample are listed, as sequenced in a study of cytotoxic CD8 clonotypes in ibrutinib-treated CLL. Profiling relied on immunoSEQ multiplex PCR, and the TCRdb table lists in-frame clones only, not all of them. The repertoire holds 110,000 to 150,000 clones, with about 76% as singletons. Specimen: PBMCs, collected after 24 months of ibrutinib treatment. These receptors were obtained from a human donor with chronic lymphocytic leukemia.

J is TRBJ2-7 and V is TRBV5-1; 11 bases are a match to TRBD1. The CDR3 covers 15 residues. Germline V CDR1 and CDR2: SGHRS, YFSETQ. The ends lost 0 bases at V and 6 bases at J; junction bases unmatched: 5. CDR3 amino acids: CASSLDWTGGLEQYF. In DNA form, the CDR3 reads TGCGCCAGCAGCTTGGATTGGACAGGGGGCCTCGAGCAGTACTTC. Complete variable domain (other parts from reference TRBV5-1 and TRBJ2-7): KAGVTQTPRYLIKTRGQQVTLSCSPISGHRSVSWYQQTPGQGLQFLFEYFSETQRNKGNFPGRFSGRQFSNSRSEMNVSTLELGDSALYLCASSLDWTGGLEQYFGPGTRLTVT.

This clone appeared a single time. This rearrangement joins TRBV30 to TRBJ1-1; TRBD1 is a possible D gene (5 bases). V lost 7 bases to trimming and J lost 1 base, with 10 bases between them. CDR1 is GTSNPN, CDR2 SVGIG, per germline (reference sequence). This CDR3 has 12 amino acids. Here the CDR3 reads CASRTTNTEAFF. The DNA of the CDR3 is TGTGCCTCCCGGACAACGAACACTGAAGCTTTCTTT.

The rearrangement joins TRBV19 to TRBJ1-5; a weak D match, TRBD1 (5 bases). Per the germline V gene, CDR1 is LNHDA and CDR2 is SQIVND (reference sequence). V was clipped by 7 bases and J by 0 bases, with 10 bases between them. The CDR3 length is 14 residues. The CDR3 region is CASTDNYSNQPQHF. CDR3 DNA: TGTGCCAGTACGGACAACTATAGCAATCAGCCCCAGCATTTT. Based on the CDR3 plus reference TRBV19 and TRBJ1-5, the full variable domain is DGGITQSPKYLFRKEGQNVTLSCEQNLNHDAMYWYRQDPGQGLRLIYYSQIVNDFQKGDIAEGYSVSREKKESFPLTVTSAQKNPTAFYLCASTDNYSNQPQHFGDGTRLSIL.

The table lists this clone with a count of one. This rearrangement joins TRBV7-9 to TRBJ2-2; D might be TRBD1 (6 bases). The CDR3 extends over 13 amino acids. V gave up 6 bases and J gave up 5 bases, with 10 bases separating them. The V gene's germline CDR1 is SEHNR and CDR2 FQNEAQ (reference sequence). Here the CDR3 DNA reads TGTGCCAGCAGACTCCAGGGGACCGGGGAGCTGTTTTTT. It codes for CASRLQGTGELFF.

The chain couples TRBV10-3 to TRBJ2-7, with 7 bases matching TRBD1. Per germline, CDR1 ENHRY and CDR2 SYGVKD. The CDR3 is 12 amino acids. The V segment lost 8 bases and the J segment 5 bases; nucleotides outside the gene matches: 6. CDR3 nucleotides: TGTGCCATCCGGGACAGAGGGGACGAGCAGTACTTC. This encodes CAIRDRGDEQYF.

The chain carries TRBV5-4 and TRBJ1-2, with D perhaps TRBD1 (5 bases). This CDR3 comprises 16 residues. Germline V gene data show CDR1 as SGHNT and CDR2 as YYREEE (reference sequence). The V end lost 4 bases, the J end lost 2 bases, and 18 bases lay between the germline ends. CDR3 bases: TGTGCCAGCAGCCAAGCCGCCGGGACGGACAACTATGGCTACACCTTC. Its protein product is CASSQAAGTDNYGYTF.

This sequence joins TRBV5-1 and TRBJ2-1, with 8 nucleotides matching TRBD2. The length of the CDR3 is 15 residues. Germline V gene lookup returns CDR1 SGHRS and CDR2 YFSETQ. The V segment lost 3 bases and the J segment 2 bases; nucleotides outside the gene matches: 4. Written as DNA, the CDR3 is TGCGCCAGCAGCTCAGGACTAGCCCCCTACAATGAGCAGTTCTTC. It yields the protein CASSSGLAPYNEQFF.

The chain is built from TRBV28 and TRBJ1-2, with D unclear. The CDR3 totals 13 residues. Germline CDR1 is MDHEN and CDR2 is SYDVKM. The V end was cut by 2 bases, the J end by 8 bases, with 12 bases between. The CDR3 region is CASSLEPNWGYTF. As DNA, the CDR3 is TGTGCCAGCAGTTTAGAGCCCAATTGGGGCTACACCTTC.

About this clone: Other DNA sequences from this sample encode an identical CDR3 as well. The chain uses TRBV28 and TRBJ1-2, with D hard to call. CDR1 is MDHEN and CDR2 is SYDVKM in the germline V gene. This CDR3 has 11 residues. V lost 3 bases, J lost 8 bases, and 7 bases lay in between. This chain's CDR3 is CASSLGLGYTF. CDR3 DNA sequence: TGTGCCAGCAGTTTGGGGTTAGGCTACACCTTC.

This sequence joins TRBV27 and TRBJ2-7; D ambiguous. V lost 4 bases, J lost 2 bases, and 9 bases lay in between. Germline V gives CDR1 MNHEY, CDR2 SMNVEV (reference sequence). CDR3 length equals 13 residues. The DNA for the CDR3 is TGTGCCAGCAGTTCGGCTGTCGCCTACGAGCAGTACTTC. Protein: CASSSAVAYEQYF.

The gene calls are TRBV6-5 and TRBJ2-7; D perhaps matches TRBD1 (6 bases). The CDR3 is 15 residues long. The V end was cut by 6 bases, the J end by 3 bases, with 18 bases between. CDR1 MNHEY and CDR2 SVGAGI come from the germline V gene. The CDR3 loop is CASSPKPDSYYEQYF. In DNA form, the CDR3 reads TGTGCCAGCAGCCCAAAGCCGGACAGTTACTACGAGCAGTACTTC.

This clone was found once. The chain links TRBV19 to TRBJ2-2; no reliable D call. V lost 7 bases and J lost 8, with 17 bases in between. This CDR3 contains 14 residues. Germline-derived CDR1 and CDR2 are LNHDA and SQIVND (reference sequence). The CDR3 sequence: CASTQRQAWGELFF. CDR3 sequence (DNA): TGTGCCAGTACCCAAAGGCAGGCCTGGGGGGAGCTGTTTTTT.

The CDR3 DNA reads TGTGCCAGCAGCTGGGGGACTAGCGGGGGCACAGATACGCAGTATTTT. Translating gives CASSWGTSGGTDTQYF. The rearrangement uses TRBV5-4 and TRBJ2-3; 13 bases agree with TRBD2. Germline CDR1 SGHNT, CDR2 YYREEE (reference sequence). J gave up 1 base and V 3 bases, and 2 bases lay outside the gene matches. The CDR3 consists of 16 residues. Looking up the rest from reference TRBV5-4 and TRBJ2-3 gives the full variable domain: ETGVTQSPTHLIKTRGQQVTLRCSSQSGHNTVSWYQQALGQGPQFIFQYYREEENGRGNFPPRFSGLQFPNYSSELNVNALELDDSALYLCASSWGTSGGTDTQYFGPGTRLTVL.

This clone appeared a few times. V is TRBV2 and J is TRBJ2-4; 9 bases fit TRBD1. CDR3 length: 16 residues. J lost 3 bases, V lost 6 bases, and 9 bases had no gene match. The V gene's germline CDR1 is SNHLY and CDR2 FYNNEI. Here the CDR3 reads CASRHRGLEGKNIQYF. The CDR3 bases are TGTGCCAGCAGGCACAGGGGGCTAGAGGGCAAAAACATTCAGTACTTC. The entire variable domain, with the rest obtained from reference TRBV2 and TRBJ2-4, is as follows: EPEVTQTPSHQVTQMGQEVILRCVPISNHLYFYWYRQILGQKVEFLVSFYNNEISEKSEIFDDQFSVERPDGSNFTLKIRSTKLEDSAMYFCASRHRGLEGKNIQYFGAGTRLSVL.

The chain links TRBV6-5 to TRBJ2-1, with 7 bases fitting TRBD2. V trimming: 11 bases; J trimming: 2 bases; junction bases outside the gene matches: 12. The CDR3 has 15 residues. Per germline, CDR1 MNHEY and CDR2 SVGAGI. CDR3 sequence: CAGGEVLATYNEQFF. DNA of the CDR3: TGTGCCGGGGGGGAGGTACTAGCGACCTACAATGAGCAGTTCTTC.